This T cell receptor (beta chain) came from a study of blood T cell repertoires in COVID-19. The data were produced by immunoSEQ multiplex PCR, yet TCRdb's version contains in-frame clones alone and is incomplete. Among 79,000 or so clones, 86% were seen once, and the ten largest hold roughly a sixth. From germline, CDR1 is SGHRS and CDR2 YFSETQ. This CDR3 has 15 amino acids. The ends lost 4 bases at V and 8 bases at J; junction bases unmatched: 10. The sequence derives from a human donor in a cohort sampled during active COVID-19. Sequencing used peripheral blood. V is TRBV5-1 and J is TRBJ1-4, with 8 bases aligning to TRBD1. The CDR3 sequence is CASSPGGVLGEKLFF. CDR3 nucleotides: TGCGCCAGCAGCCCAGGGGGCGTCTTGGGGGAAAAACTGTTTTTT. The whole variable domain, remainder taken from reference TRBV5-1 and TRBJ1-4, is KAGVTQTPRYLIKTRGQQVTLSCSPISGHRSVSWYQQTPGQGLQFLFEYFSETQRNKGNFPGRFSGRQFSNSRSEMNVSTLELGDSALYLCASSPGGVLGEKLFFGSGTQLSVL.